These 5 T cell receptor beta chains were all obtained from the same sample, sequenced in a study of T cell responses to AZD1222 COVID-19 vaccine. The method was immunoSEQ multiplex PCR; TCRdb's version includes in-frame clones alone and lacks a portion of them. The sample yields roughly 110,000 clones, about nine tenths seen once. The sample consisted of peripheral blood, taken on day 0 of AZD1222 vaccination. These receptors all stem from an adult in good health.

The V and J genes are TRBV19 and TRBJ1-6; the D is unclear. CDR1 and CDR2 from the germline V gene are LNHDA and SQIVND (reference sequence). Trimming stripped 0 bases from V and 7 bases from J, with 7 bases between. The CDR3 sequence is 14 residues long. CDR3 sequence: CASSIDFRNSPLHF. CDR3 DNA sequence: TGTGCCAGTAGTATAGATTTCAGGAATTCACCCCTCCACTTT.

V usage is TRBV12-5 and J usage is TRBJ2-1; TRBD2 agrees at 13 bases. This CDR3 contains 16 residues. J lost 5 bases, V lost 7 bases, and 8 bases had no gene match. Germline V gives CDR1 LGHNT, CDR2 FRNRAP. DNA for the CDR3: TGTGCTAGTGTTCACCGGGGACTAGCGGGGAACAATGAGCAGTTCTTC. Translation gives CASVHRGLAGNNEQFF.

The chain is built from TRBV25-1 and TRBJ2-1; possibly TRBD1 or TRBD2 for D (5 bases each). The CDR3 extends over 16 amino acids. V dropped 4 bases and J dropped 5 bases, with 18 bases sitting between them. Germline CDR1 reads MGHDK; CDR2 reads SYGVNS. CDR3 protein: CASSARGTYSNNEQFF. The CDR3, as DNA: TGTGCCAGCAGTGCCCGGGGCACTTATTCAAACAATGAGCAGTTCTTC.

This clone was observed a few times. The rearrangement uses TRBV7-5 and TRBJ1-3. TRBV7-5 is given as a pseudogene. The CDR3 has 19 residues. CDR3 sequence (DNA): TGTGCCAGAAGCTTATGTCGGGACTCAGGACTTGGGAGAGGAAACACCATATATTTT. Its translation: CARSLCRDSGLGRGNTIYF.

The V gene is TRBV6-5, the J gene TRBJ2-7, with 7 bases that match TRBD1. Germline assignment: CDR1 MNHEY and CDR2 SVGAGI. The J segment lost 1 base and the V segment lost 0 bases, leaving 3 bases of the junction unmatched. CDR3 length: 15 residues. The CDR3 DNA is TGTGCCAGCAGTTACTCGAGGGACAGTTCCTACGAGCAGTACTTC. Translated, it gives CASSYSRDSSYEQYF.